The 32 T cell receptor beta chains presented below share a single source sample, sequenced in a study of control samples from healthy donors and cancer patients. Using immunoSEQ multiplex PCR, the repertoire was profiled, and TCRdb retains in-frame clones only, with some absent. The profile covers about 180,000 clones, with around 89% appearing a single time and more than 1.3% taken by the ten largest. Specimen: blood. These receptors came from a woman aged 45-59 years in good health.

This clone was picked up many times. The rearrangement links TRBV4-2 to TRBJ2-2; D unresolved. Per the germline V gene, CDR1 is LGHNA and CDR2 is YNFKEQ. V was shortened by 3 bases and J by 4 bases, with 12 bases between the two germline ends. CDR3 size: 15 residues. The CDR3 DNA reads as TGTGCCAGCAGCCATACCGGGCAAGCCACCGGGGAGCTGTTTTTT. This sequence encodes CASSHTGQATGELFF.

The V call is TRBV5-6, the J call TRBJ2-7; a weak D match, TRBD1 (5 bases). The V end lost 0 bases, the J end lost 6 bases, and 7 bases lay between the germline ends. This CDR3 is 12 amino acids long. Germline CDR1 and CDR2: SGHDT and YYEEEE. CDR3 protein: CASSLGGREQYF. CDR3 nucleotide sequence: TGTGCCAGCAGCTTGGGGGGCCGCGAGCAGTACTTC.

A few counts support this clone. The V call is TRBV7-8, the J call TRBJ1-5; D unclear. The CDR3 has 16 amino acids. Trimming took off 3 bases at V and 2 bases at J, with 14 bases between the two ends. The V gene's germline CDR1 is SGHVS and CDR2 FQNEAQ. CDR3 sequence reads: CASSFGVKTGNQPQHF. CDR3 bases: TGTGCCAGCAGCTTCGGAGTCAAGACTGGCAATCAGCCCCAGCATTTT.

This rearrangement joins TRBV7-8 to TRBJ1-2; possibly TRBD1 for D (5 bases). V was shortened by 5 bases and J by 6 bases, with 13 bases between the two germline ends. CDR3 length: 13 residues. The V gene's germline CDR1 is SGHVS and CDR2 FQNEAQ. CDR3 sequence reads: CASSRSRVNGYTF. The CDR3 region has the DNA TGTGCCAGCAGCCGTAGCAGGGTTAATGGCTACACCTTC.

The chain links TRBV6-5 to TRBJ2-1; 10 positions match TRBD2. With 6 bases clipped from V and 9 bases from J, the junction kept 5 bases outside the gene matches. CDR1 and CDR2 (germline): MNHEY, SVGAGI. The CDR3 loop spans 13 amino acids. CDR3 bases: TGTGCCAGCAGGTTAAGCGGGAGGGTTGAGCAGTTCTTC. The encoded protein is CASRLSGRVEQFF.

This chain links TRBV28 with TRBJ1-1; the match to TRBD1 covers 9 bases. Trimming at V came to 2 bases and at J to 4 bases, leaving 5 bases not matched to a gene. This CDR3 region has 15 residues. Germline CDR1 is MDHEN and CDR2 is SYDVKM. CDR3 DNA: TGTGCCAGCAGTTTAACAGGGGGCGCGAGCACTGAAGCTTTCTTT. Residues: CASSLTGGASTEAFF.

Only one count was recorded for this clone. Here the CDR3 DNA reads TGTGCCAGCCGACGAACGCATGCCGGGCACACCATATATTTT. Translation gives CASRRTHAGHTIYF. The V call is TRBV28, the J call TRBJ1-3; D is uncertain. Trimming took 8 bases from V and 8 from J, leaving 19 bases between them. Germline assignment: CDR1 MDHEN and CDR2 SYDVKM. The length of the CDR3 is 14 residues.

The gene calls are TRBV19 and TRBJ1-2, with no clear D. The ends were cut back, 11 bases at V and 0 bases at J, with 7 bases in the middle. CDR1 is LNHDA and CDR2 is SQIVND in the germline V gene (reference sequence). CDR3 size: 11 residues. CDR3 coding DNA: TGTGCCGGGAGTTCTAACTATGGCTACACCTTC. Its protein product is CAGSSNYGYTF.

The rearrangement uses TRBV5-6 and TRBJ1-4; TRBD1 is a possible D gene (6 bases). Germline values: CDR1 SGHDT, CDR2 YYEEEE. The CDR3 runs 15 residues. The germline V and J ends were trimmed by 5 bases and 8 bases, with 19 bases remaining between them. The CDR3 loop is CASRQVRDKGEKLFF. The CDR3 DNA sequence: TGTGCCAGCAGGCAAGTCCGGGACAAGGGGGAAAAACTGTTTTTT. The variable domain in full, with the rest retrieved from reference TRBV5-6 and TRBJ1-4, is DAGVTQSPTHLIKTRGQQVTLRCSPKSGHDTVSWYQQALGQGPQFIFQYYEEEERQRGNFPDRFSGHQFPNYSSELNVNALLLGDSALYLCASRQVRDKGEKLFFGSGTQLSVL.

The chain has TRBV10-3 and TRBJ2-1, with TRBD2 matching 7 bases. Germline CDR1 is ENHRY and CDR2 is SYGVKD. V lost 5 bases and J lost 10; bases outside the gene matches: 2. This CDR3 has 11 residues. The CDR3 region has the DNA TGTGCCATCAGTAGCGGGGAGGAGCAGTTCTTC. Encoded protein: CAISSGEEQFF.

The V gene is TRBV12-3 or TRBV12-4, the J gene TRBJ1-2; no reliable D call. V lost 5 bases and J lost 4, with 5 bases in between. The CDR3 has 11 residues. The CDR3 protein is CASSPLYGYTF. CDR3 in DNA: TGTGCCAGCAGTCCTCTCTATGGCTACACCTTC.

This clone appeared a single time. This rearrangement joins TRBV28 to TRBJ1-4; D possibly corresponds to TRBD1 (6 bases). The CDR3 loop spans 15 amino acids. V lost 5 bases and J 8 bases, leaving 18 bases between the germline ends. Per the germline V gene, CDR1 is MDHEN and CDR2 is SYDVKM. This CDR3 is CASSKLGGRKEKLFF. The CDR3 region has the DNA TGTGCCAGCAGTAAACTTGGGGGGCGTAAGGAAAAACTGTTTTTT.

The chain carries TRBV10-3 and TRBJ2-2; 8 bases are a match to TRBD2. Germline CDR1 reads ENHRY; CDR2 reads SYGVKD. V was pared by 6 bases and J by 6 bases, with 6 bases of the junction left unmatched. CDR3 length: 14 amino acids. The CDR3 region has the DNA TGTGCCATCAGAACGGGGGGGCCGTCCGGGGAGCTGTTTTTT. Its protein is CAIRTGGPSGELFF.

This rearrangement joins TRBV19 to TRBJ2-2, with 9 nucleotides matching TRBD1. Germline CDR1 reads LNHDA; CDR2 reads SQIVND (reference sequence). The CDR3 consists of 16 residues. The V gene end was trimmed by 4 bases and the J gene end by 1 base; junction bases not matched to a gene: 4. The CDR3 coding sequence is TGTGCCAGTAGTAGGGAGGACAGGGGGAACACCGGGGAGCTGTTTTTT. It translates to CASSREDRGNTGELFF.

This rearrangement joins TRBV11-3 to TRBJ1-3, with D perhaps matching TRBD1 (5 bases). Per germline, CDR1 SGHNT and CDR2 YENEEA. CDR3 length equals 16 residues. Trimming removed 1 base at V and 4 bases at J, with 14 bases between. CDR3 in DNA: TGTGCCAGCAGCTTAGGGCGGGGGACTAGGGGAAACACCATATATTTT. This encodes CASSLGRGTRGNTIYF.

The V call is TRBV9, the J call TRBJ1-6; no reliable D call. Germline V gives CDR1 SGDLS, CDR2 YYNGEE. CDR3 length equals 12 residues. Trimming took 4 bases from V and 12 from J, leaving 11 bases between them. CDR3 sequence (DNA): TGTGCCAGCAGCCCGAGGGATCGACCCCTCCACTTT. It encodes CASSPRDRPLHF.

This clone was observed once. This chain links TRBV10-2 with TRBJ2-3; 12 bases match TRBD2. The CDR3 length is 18 residues. The V segment lost 5 bases and the J segment 1 base; nucleotides outside the gene matches: 10. Germline V gene sequence: CDR1 WSHSY, CDR2 SAAADI. The CDR3 DNA follows: TGCGCCAGCAGTACGAGGACTAGCGGGATAGGGGGCACAGATACGCAGTATTTT. This translates into CASSTRTSGIGGTDTQYF.

The J gene is TRBJ2-5, the V gene TRBV19; unclear D gene. V was shortened by 3 bases and J by 5 bases, with 4 bases between the two germline ends. The CDR3 is 11 residues long. Germline loops: CDR1 LNHDA, CDR2 SQIVND (reference sequence). CDR3 bases: TGTGCCAGTAGTATGAGTGAGACCCAGTACTTC. It translates to CASSMSETQYF.

This chain links TRBV5-4 with TRBJ2-2; 11 nucleotides align to TRBD1. The CDR3 contains 14 residues. Germline V gene data show CDR1 as SGHNT and CDR2 as YYREEE (reference sequence). After removal of 7 bases from V and 9 bases from J, the junction contained 8 bases not matched to a gene. Here the CDR3 DNA reads TGTGCCAGCCAAGGACAGGGGGCTGTAAGGGAGCTGTTTTTT. Its translation: CASQGQGAVRELFF.

This clone was observed once. This chain joins TRBV5-1 and TRBJ1-1; a possible D gene is TRBD1 (5 bases). Per the germline V gene, CDR1 is SGHRS and CDR2 is YFSETQ. The CDR3 is 15 amino acids. Trimming removed 4 bases at V and 0 bases at J, with 13 bases between. CDR3 DNA sequence: TGCGCCAGCAGCCAAAGACAGCAGATGAACACTGAAGCTTTCTTT. This translates into CASSQRQQMNTEAFF.

This clone is a singleton in its sample. DNA for the CDR3: TGCGCCAGCAGCTCGCAGCCGGCCAACTATGGCTACACCTTC. Encoded protein: CASSSQPANYGYTF. The chain couples TRBV5-1 to TRBJ1-2; D gene ambiguous. CDR3 length: 14 amino acids. Germline values: CDR1 SGHRS, CDR2 YFSETQ. V lost 3 bases, J lost 2 bases, and 11 bases lay in between.

The chain recombines TRBV28 with TRBJ1-2; 10 bases are a match to TRBD1. The CDR3 spans 16 residues. Per the germline V gene, CDR1 is MDHEN and CDR2 is SYDVKM. The V and J ends lost 3 bases and 3 bases, in that order; junction bases with no gene match: 7. CDR3 sequence reads: CASSFLDRGLYYGYTF. The CDR3 coding sequence is TGTGCCAGCAGTTTCCTAGACAGGGGGCTTTACTATGGCTACACCTTC.

This clone has a handful of counts. V usage is TRBV24-1 and J usage is TRBJ1-2; no clear D. V was clipped by 2 bases and J by 8 bases, with 14 bases between them. Germline V CDR1 and CDR2: KGHDR, SFDVKD. The CDR3 sequence is 14 residues long. Here the CDR3 reads CATSDSLLIEGYTF. The DNA of the CDR3 is TGTGCCACCAGTGATTCCCTACTAATAGAGGGCTACACCTTC.

The chain employs TRBV9 and TRBJ2-1, with no clear D. This CDR3 comprises 13 residues. Trimming cost V 4 bases and J 8 bases, with 13 bases left between them. The V gene's germline CDR1 is SGDLS and CDR2 YYNGEE. CDR3 protein: CASSTRAADEQFF. The CDR3 DNA follows: TGTGCCAGCAGCACTCGGGCCGCGGATGAGCAGTTCTTC.

This sequence joins TRBV6-2 or TRBV6-3 and TRBJ2-1; D might be TRBD2 (7 bases). Between the trimmed V and J ends, which lost 0 bases and 3 bases, there was a span of 12 bases. The length of the CDR3 is 16 residues. The germline gives CDR1 MNHEY, CDR2 SVGEGT. The DNA of the CDR3 is TGTGCCAGCAGTTACTCCGGCGGGGGCCGCTACAATGAGCAGTTCTTC. It encodes CASSYSGGGRYNEQFF.

This chain connects TRBV7-2 to TRBJ2-3, with TRBD2 as a possible D gene (6 bases). Between the trimmed V and J ends, which lost 3 bases and 2 bases, there was a span of 18 bases. Germline CDR1 and CDR2: SGHTA and FQGNSA. The CDR3 extends over 17 amino acids. The CDR3 coding sequence is TGTGCCAGCAGCTTCATACGGCGGGGAATTTACACAGATACGCAGTATTTT. This codes for CASSFIRRGIYTDTQYF.

V usage is TRBV6-5 and J usage is TRBJ1-2; D uncertain. V lost 0 bases and J lost 8, with 13 bases in between. The length of the CDR3 is 14 residues. Germline CDR1 MNHEY, CDR2 SVGAGI. The CDR3 DNA reads TGTGCCAGCAGTTACTCCTCCTCCAGGATCGGCTACACCTTC. It yields the protein CASSYSSSRIGYTF.

The chain has TRBV5-1 and TRBJ2-1, with 7 bases aligning to TRBD1. The germline V gene encodes CDR1 SGHRS and CDR2 YFSETQ. The V and J ends lost 2 bases and 5 bases, in that order; junction bases with no gene match: 7. CDR3 length: 15 residues. The CDR3 region has the DNA TGCGCCAGCAGCTTCACCCCGGGACAGAACAATGAGCAGTTCTTC. This gives the protein CASSFTPGQNNEQFF.

The chain has TRBV20-1 and TRBJ2-1; possibly TRBD2 for D (5 bases). CDR1 and CDR2 (germline): DFQATT, SNEGSKA (reference sequence). CDR3 length: 11 amino acids. CDR3 region: CSGDSYNEQFF. Written as DNA, the CDR3 is TGCAGCGGGGATTCCTACAATGAGCAGTTCTTC.

CDR3 sequence: CASSLVQGSLTDTQYF. The CDR3 bases are TGTGCCAGCAGCTTAGTGCAGGGGTCGTTAACAGATACGCAGTATTTT. The chain employs TRBV7-2 and TRBJ2-3, with TRBD1 as a possible D gene (6 bases). The ends were cut back, 1 base at V and 3 bases at J, with 14 bases in the middle. In germline, CDR1 is SGHTA, CDR2 FQGNSA. The CDR3 extends over 16 amino acids.

The chain carries TRBV19 and TRBJ2-3, with D perhaps TRBD1 (5 bases). This CDR3 comprises 15 residues. The germline V gene has CDR1 LNHDA and CDR2 SQIVND (reference sequence). V shed 2 bases and J shed 1 base, with 10 bases lying between them. CDR3 residues: CASSIQGLGTDTQYF. The CDR3 bases are TGTGCCAGTAGTATACAGGGTTTAGGCACAGATACGCAGTATTTT.

This chain connects TRBV29-1 to TRBJ2-5; D is tentatively TRBD1 or TRBD2 (5 bases each). The CDR3 length is 12 residues. From germline, CDR1 is SQVTM and CDR2 ANQGSEA. V was shortened by 7 bases and J by 5 bases, with 14 bases between the two germline ends. CDR3 protein: CSGGITVETQYF. CDR3 DNA sequence: TGCAGCGGGGGGATTACAGTTGAGACCCAGTACTTC.